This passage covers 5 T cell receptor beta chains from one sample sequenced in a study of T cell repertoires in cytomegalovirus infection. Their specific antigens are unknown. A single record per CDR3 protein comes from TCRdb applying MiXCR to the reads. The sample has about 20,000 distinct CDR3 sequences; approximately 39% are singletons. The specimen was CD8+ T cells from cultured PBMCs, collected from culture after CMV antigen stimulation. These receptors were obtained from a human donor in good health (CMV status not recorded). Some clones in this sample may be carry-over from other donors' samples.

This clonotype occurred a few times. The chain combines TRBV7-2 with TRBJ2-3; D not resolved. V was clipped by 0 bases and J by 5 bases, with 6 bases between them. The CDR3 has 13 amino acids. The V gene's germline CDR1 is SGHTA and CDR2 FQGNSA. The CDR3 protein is CASSLAGQDTQYF. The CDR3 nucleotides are TGTGCCAGCAGCTTAGCTGGGCAAGATACGCAGTATTTT.

The CDR3 nucleotides are TGTGCCAGCAGCCGCGGGAGGGCAGAGATTAACTATGGCTACACCTTC. Its translation: CASSRGRAEINYGYTF. V usage is TRBV7-9 and J usage is TRBJ1-2; D is ambiguous. Trimming cost V 5 bases and J 1 base, with 17 bases left between them. Germline assignment: CDR1 SEHNR and CDR2 FQNEAQ (reference sequence). The CDR3 totals 16 residues. The full variable domain, in which reference TRBV7-9 and TRBJ1-2 provide the parts outside the CDR3, is DTGVSQNPRHKITKRGQNVTFRCDPISEHNRLYWYRQTLGQGPEFLTYFQNEAQLEKSRLLSDRFSAERPKGSFSTLEIQRTEQGDSAMYLCASSRGRAEINYGYTFGSGTRLTVV.

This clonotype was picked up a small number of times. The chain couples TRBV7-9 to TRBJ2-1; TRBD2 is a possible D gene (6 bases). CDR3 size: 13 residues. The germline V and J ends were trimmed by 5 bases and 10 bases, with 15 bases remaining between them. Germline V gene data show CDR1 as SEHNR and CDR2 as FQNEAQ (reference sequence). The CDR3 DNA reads TGTGCCAGCAGCATGGTTGGGGGAGGAGAGCAGTTCTTC. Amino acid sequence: CASSMVGGGEQFF.

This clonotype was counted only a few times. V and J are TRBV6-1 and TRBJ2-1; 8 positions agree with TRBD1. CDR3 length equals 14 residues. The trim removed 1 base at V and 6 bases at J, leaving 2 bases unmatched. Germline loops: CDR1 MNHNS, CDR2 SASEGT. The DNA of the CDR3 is TGTGCCAGCAGTGAAGGCAGGGGGCGCAATGAGCAGTTCTTC. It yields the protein CASSEGRGRNEQFF.

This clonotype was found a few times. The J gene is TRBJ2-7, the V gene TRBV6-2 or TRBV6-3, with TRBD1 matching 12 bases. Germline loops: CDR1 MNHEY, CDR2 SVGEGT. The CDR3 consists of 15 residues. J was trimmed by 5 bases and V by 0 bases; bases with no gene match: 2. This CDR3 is CASSYSGQGADEQYF. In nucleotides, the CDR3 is TGTGCCAGCAGTTACTCGGGACAGGGGGCGGACGAGCAGTACTTC.